This TCR beta chain was captured by sequencing in a study of cytomegalovirus exposure and HLA in healthy donors. Donors were ostensibly healthy at sampling, although undocumented immune exposures were probable. CDR1 is GTSNPN, CDR2 SVGIG, per germline (reference sequence). The CDR3 runs 14 residues. The V end was cut by 3 bases, the J end by 4 bases, with 16 bases between. 60 Vbeta and 13 Jbeta primers were used in PCR. Sequencing was performed with immunoSEQ multiplex PCR; in TCRdb, only in-frame clones are kept and a portion is missing. The table shows some 150,000 clones, with nearly 80% occurring only once. Findings and limits, study-wide: In a later analysis, HLA-C alleles had the fewest associated TCRs, DRB1 alleles the most. Later analysis revealed greater clonal expansion in HLA-associated TCR beta chains than in equally common others.

Concerning this clone itself: Antigen unknown.

This TCR derives from a male donor in good health and CMV-seronegative. V and J are TRBV30 and TRBJ2-7; D gene unclear. Sequenced sample: PBMCs. The CDR3 reads CAWSRLEASYEQYF. The CDR3 DNA follows: TGTGCCTGGAGCCGCCTCGAGGCCTCATACGAGCAGTACTTC.